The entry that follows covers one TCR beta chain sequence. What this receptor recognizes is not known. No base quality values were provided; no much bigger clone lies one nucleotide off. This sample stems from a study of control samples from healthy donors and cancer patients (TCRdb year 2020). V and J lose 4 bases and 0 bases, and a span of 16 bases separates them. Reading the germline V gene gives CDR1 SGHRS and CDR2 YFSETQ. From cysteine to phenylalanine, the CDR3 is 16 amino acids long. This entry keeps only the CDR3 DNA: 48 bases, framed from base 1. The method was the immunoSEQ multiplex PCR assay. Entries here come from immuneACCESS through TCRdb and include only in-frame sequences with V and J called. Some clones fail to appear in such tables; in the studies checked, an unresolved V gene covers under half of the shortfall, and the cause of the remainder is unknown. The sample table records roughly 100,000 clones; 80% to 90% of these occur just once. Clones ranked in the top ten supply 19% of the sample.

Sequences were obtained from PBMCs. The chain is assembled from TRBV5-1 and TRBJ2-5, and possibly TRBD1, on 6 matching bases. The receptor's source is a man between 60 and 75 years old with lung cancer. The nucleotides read TGCGCCAGCAGCCCAGGGGCCTCAGCGTACCAAGAGACCCAGTACTTC. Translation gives CASSPGASAYQETQYF.